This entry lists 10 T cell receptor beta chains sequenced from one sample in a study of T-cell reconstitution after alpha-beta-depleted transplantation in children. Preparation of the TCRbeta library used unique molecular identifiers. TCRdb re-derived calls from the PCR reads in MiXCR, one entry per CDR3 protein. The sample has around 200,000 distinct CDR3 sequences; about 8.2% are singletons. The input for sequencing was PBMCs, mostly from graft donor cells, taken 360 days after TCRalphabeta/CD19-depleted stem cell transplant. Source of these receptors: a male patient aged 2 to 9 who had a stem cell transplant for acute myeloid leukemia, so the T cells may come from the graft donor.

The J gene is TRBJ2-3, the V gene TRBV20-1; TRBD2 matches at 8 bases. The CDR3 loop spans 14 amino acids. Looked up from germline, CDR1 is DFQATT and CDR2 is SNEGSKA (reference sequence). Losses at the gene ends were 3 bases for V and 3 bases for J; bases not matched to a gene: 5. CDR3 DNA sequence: TGCAGTGCTAGCCGCAGCGGGAGTACAGATACGCAGTATTTT. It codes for CSASRSGSTDTQYF.

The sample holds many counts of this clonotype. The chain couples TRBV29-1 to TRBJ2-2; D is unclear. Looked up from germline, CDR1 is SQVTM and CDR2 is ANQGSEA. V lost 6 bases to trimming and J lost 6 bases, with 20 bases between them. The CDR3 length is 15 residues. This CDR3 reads CSVRMMDGWAGELFF. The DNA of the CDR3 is TGCAGCGTCAGGATGATGGACGGGTGGGCCGGGGAGCTGTTTTTT.

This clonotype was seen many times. CDR3 protein: CASTPSGDNEQFF. The CDR3 nucleotides read TGTGCCAGCACCCCTAGCGGGGACAATGAGCAGTTCTTC. This sequence joins TRBV6-2 or TRBV6-3 and TRBJ2-1; the match to TRBD2 covers 9 bases. Trimming cost V 7 bases and J 5 bases; bases outside gene matches: 3. The CDR3 is 13 amino acids. Per the germline V gene, CDR1 is MNHEY and CDR2 is SVGEGT.

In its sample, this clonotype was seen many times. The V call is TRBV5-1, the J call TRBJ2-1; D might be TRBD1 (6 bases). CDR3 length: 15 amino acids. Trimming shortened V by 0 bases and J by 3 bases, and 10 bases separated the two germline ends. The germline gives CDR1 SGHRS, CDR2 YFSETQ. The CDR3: CASSLAGQIYNEQFF. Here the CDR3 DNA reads TGCGCCAGCAGCTTGGCCGGACAGATCTACAATGAGCAGTTCTTC.

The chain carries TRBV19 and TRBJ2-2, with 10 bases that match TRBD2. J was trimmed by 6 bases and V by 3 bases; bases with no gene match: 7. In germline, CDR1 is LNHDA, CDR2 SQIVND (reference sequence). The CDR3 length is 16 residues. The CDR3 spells CASSILAGDSAGELFF. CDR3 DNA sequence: TGTGCCAGTAGTATTCTAGCGGGAGACTCAGCCGGGGAGCTGTTTTTT.

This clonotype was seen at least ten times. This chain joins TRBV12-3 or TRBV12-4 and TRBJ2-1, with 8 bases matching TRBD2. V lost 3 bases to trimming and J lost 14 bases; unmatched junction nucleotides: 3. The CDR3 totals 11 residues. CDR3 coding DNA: TGTGCCAGCAGTTTCGGGACTAGGGAGTTCTTC. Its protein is CASSFGTREFF.

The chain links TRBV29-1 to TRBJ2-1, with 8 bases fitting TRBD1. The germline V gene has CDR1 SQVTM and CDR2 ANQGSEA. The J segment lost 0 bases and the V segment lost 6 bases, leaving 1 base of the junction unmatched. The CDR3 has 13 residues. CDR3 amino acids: CSVTGDSYNEQFF. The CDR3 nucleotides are TGCAGCGTGACAGGGGACTCCTACAATGAGCAGTTCTTC.

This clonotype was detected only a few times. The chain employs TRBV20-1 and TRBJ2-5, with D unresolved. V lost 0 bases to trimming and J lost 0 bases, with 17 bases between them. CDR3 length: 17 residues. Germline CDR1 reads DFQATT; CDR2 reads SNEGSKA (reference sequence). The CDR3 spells CSARDPRPPADQETQYF. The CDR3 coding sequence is TGCAGTGCTAGAGATCCGCGGCCTCCGGCCGACCAAGAGACCCAGTACTTC.

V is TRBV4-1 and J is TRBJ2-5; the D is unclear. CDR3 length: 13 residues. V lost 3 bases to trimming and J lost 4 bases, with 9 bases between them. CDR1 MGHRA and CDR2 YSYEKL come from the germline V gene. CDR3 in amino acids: CASSHRLVETQYF. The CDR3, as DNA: TGCGCCAGCAGCCATCGACTGGTAGAGACCCAGTACTTC.

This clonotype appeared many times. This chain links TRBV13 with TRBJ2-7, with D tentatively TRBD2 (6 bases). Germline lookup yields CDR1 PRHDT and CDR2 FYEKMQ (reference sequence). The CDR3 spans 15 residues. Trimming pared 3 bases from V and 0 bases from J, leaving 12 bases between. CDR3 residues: CASSLGLASSYEQYV. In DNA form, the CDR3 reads TGTGCCAGCAGCTTGGGACTTGCCAGCTCCTACGAGCAGTACGTC.